Sequencing of this T cell receptor beta chain was carried out in a study of human T cells and chemical hapten exposure. At the level of the study: TCR yields per sample varied mostly from small pooled library volume differences.

MiXCR, run by TCRdb on the RACE reads, gives a single entry per CDR3 protein. The top ten hold 0.7% to 0.95% of the sample, which has around 120,000 distinct CDR3 sequences, about 13% seen once. Regarding time point: patch test 1, 2 weeks after DPC sensitization. Treatment meaning: therapeutic diphenylcyclopropenone sensitization with weekly scalp DPC. Trimming at V came to 1 base and at J to 8 bases, leaving 8 bases not matched to a gene. Looked up from germline, CDR1 is SGHVS and CDR2 is FNYEAQ. The CDR3 runs 15 residues. The TCR was taken from a man aged 18 to 35 with alopecia areata. Some clones in this sample may be carry-over from other donors' samples. The input for sequencing was whole blood, taken in connection with sensitization to the hapten diphenylcyclopropenone (DPC). This sequence joins TRBV7-6 and TRBJ2-1, with 7 bases lining up with TRBD1. The CDR3 is CASSLDQGVVDEQFF. The CDR3 DNA follows: TGTGCCAGCAGCTTAGATCAGGGGGTGGTCGATGAGCAGTTCTTC. Supplemented by reference TRBV7-6 and TRBJ2-1, the full variable domain reads GAGVSQSPRYKVTKRGQDVALRCDPISGHVSLYWYRQALGQGPEFLTYFNYEAQQDKSGLPNDRFSAERPEGSISTLTIQRTEQRDSAMYRCASSLDQGVVDEQFFGPGTRLTVL.